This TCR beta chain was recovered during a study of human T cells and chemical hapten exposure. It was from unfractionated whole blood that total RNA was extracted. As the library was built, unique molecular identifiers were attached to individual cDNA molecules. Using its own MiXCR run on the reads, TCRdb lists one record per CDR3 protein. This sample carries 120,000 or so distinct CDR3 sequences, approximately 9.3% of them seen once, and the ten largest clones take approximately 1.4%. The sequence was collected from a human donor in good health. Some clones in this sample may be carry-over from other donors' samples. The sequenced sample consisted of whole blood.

The DNA for the CDR3 is TGTGCCAGCACCTTAGCAGGGGGCCTAAATCAGCCCCAGCATTTT. It yields the protein CASTLAGGLNQPQHF. The genes are TRBV5-6 and TRBJ1-5, with 8 bases aligning to TRBD1. This CDR3 is 15 amino acids long. From germline, CDR1 is SGHDT and CDR2 YYEEEE. Losses at the gene ends were 6 bases for V and 4 bases for J; bases not matched to a gene: 9.